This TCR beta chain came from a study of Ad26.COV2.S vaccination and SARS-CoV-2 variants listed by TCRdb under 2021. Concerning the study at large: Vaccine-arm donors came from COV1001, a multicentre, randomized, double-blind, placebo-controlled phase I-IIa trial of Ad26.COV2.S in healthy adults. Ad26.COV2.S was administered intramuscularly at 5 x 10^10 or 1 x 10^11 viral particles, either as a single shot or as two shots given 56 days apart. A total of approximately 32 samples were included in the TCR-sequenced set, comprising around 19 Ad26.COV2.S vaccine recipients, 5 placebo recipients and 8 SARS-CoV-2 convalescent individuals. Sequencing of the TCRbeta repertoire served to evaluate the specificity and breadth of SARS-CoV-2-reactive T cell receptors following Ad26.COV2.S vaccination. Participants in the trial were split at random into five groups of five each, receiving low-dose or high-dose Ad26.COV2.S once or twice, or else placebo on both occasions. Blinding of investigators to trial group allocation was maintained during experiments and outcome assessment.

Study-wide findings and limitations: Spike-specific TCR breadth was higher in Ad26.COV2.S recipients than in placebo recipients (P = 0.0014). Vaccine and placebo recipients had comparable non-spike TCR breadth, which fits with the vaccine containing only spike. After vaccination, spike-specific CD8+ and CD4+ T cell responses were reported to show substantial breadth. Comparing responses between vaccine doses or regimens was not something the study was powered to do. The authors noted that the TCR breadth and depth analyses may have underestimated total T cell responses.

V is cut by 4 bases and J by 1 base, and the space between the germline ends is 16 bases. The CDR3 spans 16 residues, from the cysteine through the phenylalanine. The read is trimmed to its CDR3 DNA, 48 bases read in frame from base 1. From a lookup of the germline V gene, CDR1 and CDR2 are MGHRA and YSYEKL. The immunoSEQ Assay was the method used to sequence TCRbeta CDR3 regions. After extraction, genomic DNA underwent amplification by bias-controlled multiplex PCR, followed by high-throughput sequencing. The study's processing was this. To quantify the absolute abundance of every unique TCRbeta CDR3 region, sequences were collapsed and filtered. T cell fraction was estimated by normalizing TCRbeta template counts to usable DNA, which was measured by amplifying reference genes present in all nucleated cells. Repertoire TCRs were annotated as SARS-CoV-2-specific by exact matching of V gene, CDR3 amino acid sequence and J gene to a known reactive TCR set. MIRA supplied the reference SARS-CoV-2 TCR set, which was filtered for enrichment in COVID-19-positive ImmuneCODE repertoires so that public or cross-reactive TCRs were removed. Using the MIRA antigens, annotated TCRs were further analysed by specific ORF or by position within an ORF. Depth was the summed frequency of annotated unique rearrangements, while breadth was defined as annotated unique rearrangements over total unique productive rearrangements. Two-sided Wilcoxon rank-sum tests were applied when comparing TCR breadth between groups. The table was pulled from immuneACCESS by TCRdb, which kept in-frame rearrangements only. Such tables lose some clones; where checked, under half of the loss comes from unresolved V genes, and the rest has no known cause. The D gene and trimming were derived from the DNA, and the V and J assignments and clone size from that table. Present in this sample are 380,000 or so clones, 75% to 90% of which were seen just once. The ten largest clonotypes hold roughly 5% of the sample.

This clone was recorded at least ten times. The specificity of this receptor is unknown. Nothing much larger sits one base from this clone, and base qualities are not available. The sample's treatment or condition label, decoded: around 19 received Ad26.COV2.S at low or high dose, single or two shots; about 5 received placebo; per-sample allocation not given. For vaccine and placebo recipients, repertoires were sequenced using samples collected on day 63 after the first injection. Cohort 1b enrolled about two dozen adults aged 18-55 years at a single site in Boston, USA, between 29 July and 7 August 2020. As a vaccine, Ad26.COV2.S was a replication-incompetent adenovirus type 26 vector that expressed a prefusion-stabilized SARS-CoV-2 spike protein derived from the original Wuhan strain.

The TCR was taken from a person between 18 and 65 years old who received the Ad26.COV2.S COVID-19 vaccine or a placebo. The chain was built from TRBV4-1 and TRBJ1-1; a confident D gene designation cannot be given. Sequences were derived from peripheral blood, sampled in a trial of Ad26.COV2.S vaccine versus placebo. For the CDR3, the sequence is CASSRAYTTENTEAFF. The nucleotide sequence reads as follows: TGCGCCAGCAGCCGAGCCTACACAACGGAGAACACTGAAGCTTTCTTT.